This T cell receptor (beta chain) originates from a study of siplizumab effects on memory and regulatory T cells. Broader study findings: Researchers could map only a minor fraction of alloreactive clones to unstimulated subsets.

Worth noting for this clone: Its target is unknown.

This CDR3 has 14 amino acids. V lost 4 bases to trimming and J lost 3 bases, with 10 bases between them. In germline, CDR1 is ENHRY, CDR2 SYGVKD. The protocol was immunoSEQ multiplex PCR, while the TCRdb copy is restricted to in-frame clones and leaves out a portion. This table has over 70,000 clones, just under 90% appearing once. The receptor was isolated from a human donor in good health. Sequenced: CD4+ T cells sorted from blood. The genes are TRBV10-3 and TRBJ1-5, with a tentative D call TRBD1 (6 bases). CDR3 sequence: CAISAGGLNQPQHF. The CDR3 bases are TGTGCCATCAGTGCGGGGGGCCTCAATCAGCCCCAGCATTTT.